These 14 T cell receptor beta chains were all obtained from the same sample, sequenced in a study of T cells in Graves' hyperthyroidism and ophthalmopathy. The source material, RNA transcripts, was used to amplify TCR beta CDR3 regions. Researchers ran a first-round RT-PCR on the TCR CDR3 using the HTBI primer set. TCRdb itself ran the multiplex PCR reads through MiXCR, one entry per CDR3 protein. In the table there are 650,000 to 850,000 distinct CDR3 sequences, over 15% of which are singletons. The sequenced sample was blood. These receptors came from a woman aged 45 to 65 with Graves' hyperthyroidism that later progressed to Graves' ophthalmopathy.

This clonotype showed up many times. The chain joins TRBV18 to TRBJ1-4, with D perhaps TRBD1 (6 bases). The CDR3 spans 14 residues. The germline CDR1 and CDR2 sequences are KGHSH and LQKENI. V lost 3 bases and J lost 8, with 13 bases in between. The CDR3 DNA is TGTGCCAGCTCACCCTCCGGGACAACAGAAAAACTGTTTTTT. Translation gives CASSPSGTTEKLFF. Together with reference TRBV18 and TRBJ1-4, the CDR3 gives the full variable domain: NAGVMQNPRHLVRRRGQEARLRCSPMKGHSHVYWYRQLPEEGLKFMVYLQKENIIDESGMPKERFSAEFPKEGPSILRIQQVVRGDSAAYFCASSPSGTTEKLFFGSGTQLSVL.

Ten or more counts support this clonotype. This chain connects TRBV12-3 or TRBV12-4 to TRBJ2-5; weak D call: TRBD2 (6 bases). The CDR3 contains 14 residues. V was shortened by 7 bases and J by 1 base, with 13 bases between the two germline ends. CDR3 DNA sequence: TGTGCCAGCACCAGAGGGGACTTCCAAGAGACCCAGTACTTC. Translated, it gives CASTRGDFQETQYF.

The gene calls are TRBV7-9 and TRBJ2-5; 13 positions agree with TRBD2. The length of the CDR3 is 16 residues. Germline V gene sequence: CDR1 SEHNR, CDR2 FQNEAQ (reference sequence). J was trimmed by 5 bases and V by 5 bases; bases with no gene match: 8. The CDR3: CASSEQELAGGETQYF. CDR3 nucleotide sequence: TGTGCCAGCAGCGAACAAGAACTAGCGGGGGGGGAGACCCAGTACTTC.

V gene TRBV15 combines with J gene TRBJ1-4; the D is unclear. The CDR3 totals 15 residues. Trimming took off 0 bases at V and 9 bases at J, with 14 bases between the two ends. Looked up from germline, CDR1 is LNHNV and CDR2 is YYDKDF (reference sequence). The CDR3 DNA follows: TGTGCCACCAGCAGAGATACCAGCCCGAGTAAAAAACTGTTTTTT. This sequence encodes CATSRDTSPSKKLFF.

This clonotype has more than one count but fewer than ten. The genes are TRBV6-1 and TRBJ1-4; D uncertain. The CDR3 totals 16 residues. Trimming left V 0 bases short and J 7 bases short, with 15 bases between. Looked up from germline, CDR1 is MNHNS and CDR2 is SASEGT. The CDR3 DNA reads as TGTGCCAGCAGTGAAGCCAGGCGGGGAATAAGTGAAAAACTGTTTTTT. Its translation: CASSEARRGISEKLFF.

The CDR3 coding sequence is TGCGCCAGCAGCTTGGGAGGATATGCGGAGAACTATGGCTACACCTTC. Residues: CASSLGGYAENYGYTF. The chain has TRBV5-1 and TRBJ1-2, with unresolved D. Looked up from germline, CDR1 is SGHRS and CDR2 is YFSETQ. This CDR3 has 16 amino acids. Trimming left V 0 bases short and J 2 bases short, with 14 bases between.

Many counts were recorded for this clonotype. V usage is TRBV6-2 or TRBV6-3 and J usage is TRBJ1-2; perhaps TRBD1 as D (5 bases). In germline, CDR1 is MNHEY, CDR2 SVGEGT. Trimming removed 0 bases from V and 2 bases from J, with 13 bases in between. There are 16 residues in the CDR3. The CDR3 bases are TGTGCCAGCAGTTACTCGATTGGGCCAGGGAACTATGGCTACACCTTC. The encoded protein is CASSYSIGPGNYGYTF.

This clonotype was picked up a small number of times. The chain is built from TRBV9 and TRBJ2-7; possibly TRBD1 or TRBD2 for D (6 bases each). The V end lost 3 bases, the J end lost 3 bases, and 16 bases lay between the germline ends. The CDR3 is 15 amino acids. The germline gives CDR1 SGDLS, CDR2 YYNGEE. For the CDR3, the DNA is TGTGCCAGCAGCGCGGAGGGGACAAGTAACTACGAGCAGTACTTC. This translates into CASSAEGTSNYEQYF. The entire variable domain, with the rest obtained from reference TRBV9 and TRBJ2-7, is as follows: DSGVTQTPKHLITATGQRVTLRCSPRSGDLSVYWYQQSLDQGLQFLIQYYNGEERAKGNILERFSAQQFPDLHSELNLSSLELGDSALYFCASSAEGTSNYEQYFGPGTRLTVT.

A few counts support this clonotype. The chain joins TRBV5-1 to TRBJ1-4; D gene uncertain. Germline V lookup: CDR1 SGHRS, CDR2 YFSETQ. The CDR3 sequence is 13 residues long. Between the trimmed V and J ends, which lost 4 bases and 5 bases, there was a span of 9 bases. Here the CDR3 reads CASSAWGNEKLFF. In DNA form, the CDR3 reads TGCGCCAGCAGCGCGTGGGGAAATGAAAAACTGTTTTTT. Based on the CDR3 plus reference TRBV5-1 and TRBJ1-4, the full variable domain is KAGVTQTPRYLIKTRGQQVTLSCSPISGHRSVSWYQQTPGQGLQFLFEYFSETQRNKGNFPGRFSGRQFSNSRSEMNVSTLELGDSALYLCASSAWGNEKLFFGSGTQLSVL.

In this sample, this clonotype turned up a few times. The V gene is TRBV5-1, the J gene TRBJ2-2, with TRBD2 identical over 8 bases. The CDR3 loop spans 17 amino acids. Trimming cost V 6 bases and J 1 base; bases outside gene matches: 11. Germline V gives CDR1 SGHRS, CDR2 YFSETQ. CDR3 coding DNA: TGCGCCAGCATCCCTCCCTCGGGGACTAGGAACACCGGGGAGCTGTTTTTT. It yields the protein CASIPPSGTRNTGELFF. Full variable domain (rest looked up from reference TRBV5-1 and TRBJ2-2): KAGVTQTPRYLIKTRGQQVTLSCSPISGHRSVSWYQQTPGQGLQFLFEYFSETQRNKGNFPGRFSGRQFSNSRSEMNVSTLELGDSALYLCASIPPSGTRNTGELFFGEGSRLTVL.

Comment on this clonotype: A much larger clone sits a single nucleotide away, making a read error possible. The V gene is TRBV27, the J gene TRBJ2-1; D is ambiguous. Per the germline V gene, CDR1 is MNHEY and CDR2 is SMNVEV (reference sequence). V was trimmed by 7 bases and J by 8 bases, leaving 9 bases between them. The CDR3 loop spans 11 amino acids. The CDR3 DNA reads TGTGCCAGCACCCTGGGGTATGAGCAGTTCTTC. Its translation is CASTLGYEQFF.

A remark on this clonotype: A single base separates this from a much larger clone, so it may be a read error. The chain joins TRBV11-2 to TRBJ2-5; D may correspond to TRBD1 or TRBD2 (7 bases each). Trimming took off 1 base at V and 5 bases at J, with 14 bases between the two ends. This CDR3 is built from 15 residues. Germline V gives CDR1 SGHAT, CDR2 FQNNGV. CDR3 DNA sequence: TGTGCCAGCAGCTTAGGTGGCCAGGGGGGGGAGACCCAGTACTTC. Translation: CASSLGGQGGETQYF.

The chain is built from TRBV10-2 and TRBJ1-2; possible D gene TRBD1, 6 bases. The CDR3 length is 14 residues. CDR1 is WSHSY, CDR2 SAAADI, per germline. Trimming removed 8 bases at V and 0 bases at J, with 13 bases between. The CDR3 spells CASQKGQTNYGYTF. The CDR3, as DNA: TGCGCCAGCCAAAAAGGACAGACTAACTATGGCTACACCTTC.

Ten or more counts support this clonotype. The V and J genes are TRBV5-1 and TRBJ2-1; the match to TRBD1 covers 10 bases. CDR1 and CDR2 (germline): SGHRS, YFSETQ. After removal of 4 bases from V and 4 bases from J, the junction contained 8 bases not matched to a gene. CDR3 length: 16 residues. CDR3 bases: TGCGCCAGCAGCCTACAACCGGGACAGGGGTACAATGAGCAGTTCTTC. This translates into CASSLQPGQGYNEQFF.